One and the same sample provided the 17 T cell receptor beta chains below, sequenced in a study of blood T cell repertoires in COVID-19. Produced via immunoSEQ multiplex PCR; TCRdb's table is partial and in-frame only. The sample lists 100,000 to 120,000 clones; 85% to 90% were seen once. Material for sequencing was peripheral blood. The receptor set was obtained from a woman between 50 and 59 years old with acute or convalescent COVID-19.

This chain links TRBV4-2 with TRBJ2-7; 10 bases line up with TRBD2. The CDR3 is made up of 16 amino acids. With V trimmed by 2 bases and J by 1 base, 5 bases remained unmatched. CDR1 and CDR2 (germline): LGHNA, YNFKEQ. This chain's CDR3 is CASSQYASGSSYEQYF. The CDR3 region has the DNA TGTGCCAGCAGCCAATACGCTAGCGGGAGTTCCTACGAGCAGTACTTC.

The CDR3 here is CASREQGAHEQYF. The CDR3 region has the DNA TGTGCCAGCAGGGAACAGGGGGCCCACGAGCAGTACTTC. The rearrangement links TRBV28 to TRBJ2-7; 9 bases are a match to TRBD1. Germline V gives CDR1 MDHEN, CDR2 SYDVKM. CDR3 length equals 13 residues. J gave up 5 bases and V 6 bases, and 5 bases lay outside the gene matches.

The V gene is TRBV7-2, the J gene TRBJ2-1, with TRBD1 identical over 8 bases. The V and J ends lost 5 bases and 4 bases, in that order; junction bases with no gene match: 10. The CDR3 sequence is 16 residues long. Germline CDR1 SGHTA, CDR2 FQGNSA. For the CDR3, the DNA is TGTGCCAGCAGCCCGATCGGACAGGGCATATACAATGAGCAGTTCTTC. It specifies CASSPIGQGIYNEQFF.

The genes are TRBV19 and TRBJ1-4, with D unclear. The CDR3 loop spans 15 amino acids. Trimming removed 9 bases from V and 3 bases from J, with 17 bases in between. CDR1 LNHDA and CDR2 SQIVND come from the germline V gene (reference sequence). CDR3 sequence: CASGGSVTANEKLFF. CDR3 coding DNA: TGTGCCAGCGGTGGGTCAGTGACTGCTAATGAAAAACTGTTTTTT.

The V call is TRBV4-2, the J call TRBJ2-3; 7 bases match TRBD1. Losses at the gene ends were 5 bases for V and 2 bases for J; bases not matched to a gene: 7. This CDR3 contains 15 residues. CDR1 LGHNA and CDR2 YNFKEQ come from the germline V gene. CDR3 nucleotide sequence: TGTGCCAGCAGCTTCCCGGGACAGTACACAGATACGCAGTATTTT. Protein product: CASSFPGQYTDTQYF.

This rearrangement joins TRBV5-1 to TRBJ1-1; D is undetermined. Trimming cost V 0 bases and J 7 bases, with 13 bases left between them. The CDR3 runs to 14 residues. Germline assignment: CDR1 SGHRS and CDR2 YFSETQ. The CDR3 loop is CASSLGHGSGEAFF. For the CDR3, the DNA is TGCGCCAGCAGCTTGGGGCACGGGAGTGGTGAAGCTTTCTTT.

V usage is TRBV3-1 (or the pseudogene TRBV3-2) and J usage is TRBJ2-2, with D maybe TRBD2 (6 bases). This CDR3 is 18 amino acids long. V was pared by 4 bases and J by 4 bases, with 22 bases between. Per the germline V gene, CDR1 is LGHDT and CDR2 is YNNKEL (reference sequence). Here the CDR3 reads CASSLRTFGGRGTGELFF. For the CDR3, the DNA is TGTGCCAGCAGCCTTCGTACTTTCGGGGGTCGGGGCACCGGGGAGCTGTTTTTT.

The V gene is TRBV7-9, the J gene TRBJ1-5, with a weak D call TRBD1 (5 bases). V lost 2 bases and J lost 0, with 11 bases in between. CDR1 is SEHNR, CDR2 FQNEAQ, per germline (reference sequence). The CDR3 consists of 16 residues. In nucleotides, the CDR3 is TGTGCCAGCAGCTTACAGGACAACCATAGCAATCAGCCCCAGCATTTT. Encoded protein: CASSLQDNHSNQPQHF.

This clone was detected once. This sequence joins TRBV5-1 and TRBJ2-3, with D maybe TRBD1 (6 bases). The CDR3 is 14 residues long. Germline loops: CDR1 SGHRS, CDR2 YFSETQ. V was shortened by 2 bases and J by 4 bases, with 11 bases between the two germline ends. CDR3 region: CASSFTGLADTQYF. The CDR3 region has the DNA TGCGCCAGCAGCTTTACAGGGTTGGCAGATACGCAGTATTTT. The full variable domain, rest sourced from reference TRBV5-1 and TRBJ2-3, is KAGVTQTPRYLIKTRGQQVTLSCSPISGHRSVSWYQQTPGQGLQFLFEYFSETQRNKGNFPGRFSGRQFSNSRSEMNVSTLELGDSALYLCASSFTGLADTQYFGPGTRLTVL.

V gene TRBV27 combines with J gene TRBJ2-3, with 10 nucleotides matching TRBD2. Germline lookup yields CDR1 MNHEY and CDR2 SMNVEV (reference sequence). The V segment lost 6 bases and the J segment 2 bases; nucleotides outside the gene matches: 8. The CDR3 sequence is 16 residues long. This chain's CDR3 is CASSVTSGLVTDTQYF. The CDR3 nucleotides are TGTGCCAGCAGCGTGACTAGCGGGTTGGTCACAGATACGCAGTATTTT.

CDR3 region: CASSYGAGYSNQPQHF. The CDR3, as DNA: TGTGCCAGCAGTTACGGGGCAGGGTATAGCAATCAGCCCCAGCATTTT. J is TRBJ1-5 and V is TRBV6-6, with a possible D match to TRBD1 (5 bases). The V and J ends lost 2 bases and 0 bases respectively, with 11 bases between them. The CDR3 runs 16 residues. Looked up from germline, CDR1 is MNHNY and CDR2 is SVGAGI (reference sequence).

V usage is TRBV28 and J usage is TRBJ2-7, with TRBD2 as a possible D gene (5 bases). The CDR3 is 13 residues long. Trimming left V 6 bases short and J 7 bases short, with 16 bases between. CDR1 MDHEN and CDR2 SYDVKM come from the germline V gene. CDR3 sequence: CASSLGLLGEQYF. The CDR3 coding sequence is TGTGCCAGCAGCTTAGGACTGTTAGGGGAGCAGTACTTC.

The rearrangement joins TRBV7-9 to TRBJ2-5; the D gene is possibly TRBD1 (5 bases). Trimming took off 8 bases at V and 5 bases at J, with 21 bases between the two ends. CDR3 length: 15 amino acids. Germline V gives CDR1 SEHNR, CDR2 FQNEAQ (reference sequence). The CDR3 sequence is CASSPRQTLGETQYF. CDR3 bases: TGTGCCAGCTCGCCGAGACAGACCCTGGGGGAGACCCAGTACTTC.

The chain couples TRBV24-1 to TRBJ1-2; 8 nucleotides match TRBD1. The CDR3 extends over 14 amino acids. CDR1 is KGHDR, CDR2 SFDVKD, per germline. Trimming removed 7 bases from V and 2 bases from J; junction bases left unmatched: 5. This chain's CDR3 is CATSRRDRNYGYTF. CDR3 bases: TGTGCCACCAGCAGAAGGGACAGGAACTATGGCTACACCTTC.

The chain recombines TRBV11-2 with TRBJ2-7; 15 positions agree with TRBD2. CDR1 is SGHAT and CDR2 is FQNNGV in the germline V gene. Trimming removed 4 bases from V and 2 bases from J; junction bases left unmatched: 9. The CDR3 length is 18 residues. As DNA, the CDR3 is TGTGCCAGCAGCTCACCGGGACTAGCGGGAGGCCTCGCCTACGAGCAGTACTTC. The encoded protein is CASSSPGLAGGLAYEQYF.

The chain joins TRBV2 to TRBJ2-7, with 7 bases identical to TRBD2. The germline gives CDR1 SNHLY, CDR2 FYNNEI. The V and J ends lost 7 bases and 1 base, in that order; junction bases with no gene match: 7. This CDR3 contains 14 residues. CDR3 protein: CASKGRGISYEQYF. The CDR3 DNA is TGTGCCAGCAAGGGGAGGGGTATTTCCTACGAGCAGTACTTC. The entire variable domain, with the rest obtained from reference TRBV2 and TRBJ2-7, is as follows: EPEVTQTPSHQVTQMGQEVILRCVPISNHLYFYWYRQILGQKVEFLVSFYNNEISEKSEIFDDQFSVERPDGSNFTLKIRSTKLEDSAMYFCASKGRGISYEQYFGPGTRLTVT.

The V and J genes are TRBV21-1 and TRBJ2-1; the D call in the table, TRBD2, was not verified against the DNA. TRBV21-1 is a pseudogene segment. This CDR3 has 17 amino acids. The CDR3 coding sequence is TGTGCCAGCAGCAATAGGATGGGTCGGGGAACCTACAATGAGCAGTTCTTC. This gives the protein CASSNRMGRGTYNEQFF.